This TCR beta chain was recorded in a study of T cells in Graves' hyperthyroidism and ophthalmopathy. Around 10 ml fresh peripheral blood yielded the PBMCs. RNA transcripts yielded amplified TCR beta CDR3 regions. HTBI primers were the set used in a first-round RT-PCR of the TCR CDR3. TCRdb re-called the multiplex PCR reads through MiXCR, storing one row per CDR3 protein. The data show around 600,000 distinct CDR3 sequences, 15% to 19% seen once. This clonotype was found a few times. From germline, CDR1 is SQVTM and CDR2 ANQGSEA. The CDR3 sequence is 13 residues long. Trimming removed 6 bases from V and 5 bases from J; junction bases left unmatched: 9.

The chain uses TRBV29-1 and TRBJ1-1; TRBD1 agrees at 7 bases. This clonotype was obtained from a woman aged 30 to 39 with Graves' hyperthyroidism. Source material: blood. CDR3 in DNA: TGCAGCGTCGACGGGCAGGGGGGGACTGAAGCTTTCTTT. This translates into CSVDGQGGTEAFF.